This entry lists 24 T cell receptor beta chains sequenced from one sample in a study of Ad26.COV2.S vaccination and SARS-CoV-2 variants. The assay was immunoSEQ multiplex PCR, and TCRdb's table has in-frame clones only and misses some. The profile shows 240,000 or so clones, roughly 88% of them singletons. Treatment reported: about 20 received Ad26.COV2.S at low or high dose, single or two shots; roughly five received placebo; per-sample allocation not given. On day 63 after the first injection, vaccine and placebo recipients gave samples. The material was peripheral blood, obtained in a trial of Ad26.COV2.S vaccine versus placebo. Receptor source: a person between 18 and 59 years old who received the Ad26.COV2.S COVID-19 vaccine or a placebo.

This clone was picked up one time. This chain joins TRBV18 and TRBJ2-3, with D possibly being TRBD2 (5 bases). Germline CDR1 is KGHSH and CDR2 is LQKENI. Trimming shortened V by 1 base and J by 0 bases, and 8 bases separated the two germline ends. The CDR3 is 15 residues long. The CDR3 here is CASSPLAISTDTQYF. CDR3 in DNA: TGTGCCAGCTCACCACTAGCGATTAGCACAGATACGCAGTATTTT.

The chain employs TRBV5-1 and TRBJ2-1; the D gene is possibly TRBD2 (5 bases). The germline V gene encodes CDR1 SGHRS and CDR2 YFSETQ. The CDR3 length is 16 residues. Trimming took off 4 bases at V and 0 bases at J, with 14 bases between the two ends. CDR3 loop: CASSPQLGSSYNEQFF. The CDR3 DNA reads TGCGCCAGCAGCCCCCAACTAGGGAGCTCCTACAATGAGCAGTTCTTC.

The V call is TRBV18, the J call TRBJ2-3; 7 nucleotides line up with TRBD2. Germline V gene data show CDR1 as KGHSH and CDR2 as LQKENI. Unmatched junction bases numbered 8, after V lost 6 bases and J lost 2 bases. CDR3 length: 15 amino acids. The CDR3 loop reads CASSPQAGFTDTQYF. CDR3 sequence (DNA): TGTGCCAGCTCCCCCCAAGCGGGGTTCACAGATACGCAGTATTTT.

The chain is built from TRBV7-9 and TRBJ1-4; D unclear. The CDR3 consists of 15 residues. Trimming cost V 1 base and J 8 bases, with 14 bases left between them. Germline CDR1 and CDR2: SEHNR and FQNEAQ (reference sequence). The CDR3: CASSLGAGREEKLFF. CDR3 in DNA: TGTGCCAGCAGCTTAGGAGCCGGACGGGAGGAAAAACTGTTTTTT.

The chain uses TRBV11-2 and TRBJ1-4; TRBD1 might be the D (5 bases). Germline V CDR1 and CDR2: SGHAT, FQNNGV. The ends were cut back, 6 bases at V and 4 bases at J, with 9 bases in the middle. The CDR3 runs to 13 residues. The DNA for the CDR3 is TGTGCCAGCAGGCGAGGGGTTAATGAAAAACTGTTTTTT. This gives the protein CASRRGVNEKLFF.

This clone has only one observation. The chain couples TRBV4-3 to TRBJ1-4, with unresolved D. Germline CDR1 is LGHNA and CDR2 is YSLEER. This CDR3 is built from 19 residues. The germline V and J ends were trimmed by 2 bases and 5 bases, with 24 bases remaining between them. DNA for the CDR3: TGCGCCAGCAGCCAACCCCACGGACGGTTGCCGGCTTCAAATGAAAAACTGTTTTTT. Encoded protein: CASSQPHGRLPASNEKLFF.

The chain couples TRBV6-1 to TRBJ1-2, with 8 bases identical to TRBD1. J gave up 3 bases and V 4 bases, and 10 bases lay outside the gene matches. The CDR3 consists of 16 residues. Germline assignment: CDR1 MNHNS and CDR2 SASEGT. In DNA form, the CDR3 reads TGTGCCAGCAGTGCCTCGACAGGGGCTTACCACTATGGCTACACCTTC. As protein: CASSASTGAYHYGYTF.

This chain links TRBV27 with TRBJ2-3; 12 bases are a match to TRBD1. The ends lost 7 bases at V and 0 bases at J; junction bases unmatched: 14. The CDR3 sequence is 19 residues long. Germline values: CDR1 MNHEY, CDR2 SMNVEV (reference sequence). The CDR3 DNA reads as TGTGCCAGCACCACCGAGGGGGACAGGGGGCTCACTAGCACAGATACGCAGTATTTT. The encoded protein is CASTTEGDRGLTSTDTQYF.

The gene calls are TRBV7-6 and TRBJ1-2; weak D call: TRBD1 (6 bases). The V and J ends lost 4 bases and 7 bases respectively, with 19 bases between them. In germline, CDR1 is SGHVS, CDR2 FNYEAQ. CDR3 length: 15 residues. DNA for the CDR3: TGTGCCAGCAGCTCCACGGGGGCCGCTCTGACTGGCTACACCTTC. Protein sequence: CASSSTGAALTGYTF.

J is TRBJ2-1 and V is TRBV11-3; a possible D gene is TRBD1 (6 bases). Germline V gene lookup returns CDR1 SGHNT and CDR2 YENEEA. V dropped 6 bases and J dropped 3 bases, with 15 bases sitting between them. This CDR3 region has 15 residues. The CDR3 is CASSAGRGHYNEQFF. The CDR3 DNA follows: TGTGCCAGCAGTGCTGGAAGGGGACACTACAATGAGCAGTTCTTC.

The rearrangement links TRBV19 to TRBJ2-5; D is possibly TRBD2 (6 bases). The CDR3 contains 12 residues. Germline-derived CDR1 and CDR2 are LNHDA and SQIVND (reference sequence). V was cut by 6 bases and J by 7 bases, with 12 bases left in between. The CDR3 nucleotides are TGTGCCAGTAGCTCGGGGGTAGGGACCCAGTACTTC. Residues: CASSSGVGTQYF.

The rearrangement joins TRBV18 to TRBJ2-7, with D tentatively TRBD1 (6 bases). The V gene's germline CDR1 is KGHSH and CDR2 LQKENI. The CDR3 extends over 15 amino acids. V lost 4 bases to trimming and J lost 6 bases, with 19 bases between them. The CDR3 nucleotides are TGTGCCAGCTCACTCCGGGACACCTACACTACCGAGCAGTACTTC. Its protein product is CASSLRDTYTTEQYF.

CDR3 in amino acids: CASSQDQTRDYGKLFF. The DNA for the CDR3 is TGCGCCAGCAGCCAAGACCAAACCAGGGACTACGGAAAACTGTTTTTT. This rearrangement joins TRBV4-1 to TRBJ1-4, with a tentative D call TRBD1 (5 bases). Germline V gene data show CDR1 as MGHRA and CDR2 as YSYEKL. The CDR3 contains 16 residues. V lost 0 bases and J 10 bases, leaving 18 bases between the germline ends.

The gene calls are TRBV28 and TRBJ2-2, with D hard to call. The ends were cut back, 3 bases at V and 4 bases at J, with 6 bases in the middle. The CDR3 spans 13 residues. Germline CDR1 MDHEN, CDR2 SYDVKM. CDR3 DNA: TGTGCCAGCAGTTTGTACCGCACCGGGGAGCTGTTTTTT. This gives the protein CASSLYRTGELFF.

Written as DNA, the CDR3 is TGTGCCTGGAGGCGTATAGGGGGGTACAATGAGCAGTTCTTC. It codes for CAWRRIGGYNEQFF. The gene calls are TRBV30 and TRBJ2-1, with D perhaps assigned TRBD1 or TRBD2 (6 bases each). The V gene's germline CDR1 is GTSNPN and CDR2 SVGIG (reference sequence). This CDR3 is 14 amino acids long. The V end lost 3 bases, the J end lost 4 bases, and 13 bases lay between the germline ends.

This chain uses TRBV20-1 with TRBJ2-1; 7 bases agree with TRBD1. The CDR3 is 14 amino acids. The germline gives CDR1 DFQATT, CDR2 SNEGSKA (reference sequence). The junction had 14 bases not matched to a gene; V was cut back by 3 bases and J by 12 bases. The CDR3 sequence: CSASKGAGELWQFF. As DNA, the CDR3 is TGCAGTGCTAGTAAGGGGGCAGGGGAGTTATGGCAGTTCTTC.

This chain joins TRBV10-3 and TRBJ1-1; 7 nucleotides match TRBD1. Germline V gives CDR1 ENHRY, CDR2 SYGVKD. With V trimmed by 10 bases and J by 0 bases, 8 bases remained unmatched. The CDR3 spans 14 residues. Here the CDR3 DNA reads TGTGCCACTACAGGGGCGGCCATGAACACTGAAGCTTTCTTT. This encodes CATTGAAMNTEAFF.

The chain uses TRBV9 and TRBJ2-2; 8 positions match TRBD2. This CDR3 is 18 amino acids long. CDR1 and CDR2 (germline): SGDLS, YYNGEE. V shed 0 bases and J 2 bases; nucleotides not matched to a gene: 9. The CDR3, as DNA: TGTGCCAGCAGCGTAGCTATAACTAGCGGACCTAACACCGGGGAGCTGTTTTTT. Protein sequence: CASSVAITSGPNTGELFF.

The rearrangement joins TRBV18 to TRBJ1-5, with TRBD1 identical over 7 bases. The germline V gene has CDR1 KGHSH and CDR2 LQKENI. This CDR3 region has 14 residues. The trim removed 5 bases at V and 1 base at J, leaving 2 bases unmatched. This CDR3 reads CASSSRGSNQPQHF. CDR3 nucleotides: TGTGCCAGCTCATCCAGGGGGAGCAATCAGCCCCAGCATTTT.

This sequence joins TRBV6-5 and TRBJ2-7, with D perhaps TRBD1 or TRBD2 (5 bases each). In germline, CDR1 is MNHEY, CDR2 SVGAGI. This CDR3 has 14 residues. V was clipped by 5 bases and J by 3 bases, with 14 bases between them. The DNA for the CDR3 is TGTGCCAGCAGTCGCCGGGACGGAGGCTACGAGCAGTACTTC. Protein product: CASSRRDGGYEQYF.

The chain recombines TRBV6-2 or TRBV6-3 with TRBJ1-2, with D maybe TRBD1 (6 bases). V lost 6 bases, J lost 4 bases, and 18 bases lay in between. The germline V gene has CDR1 MNHEY and CDR2 SVGEGT. The CDR3 covers 15 residues. Here the CDR3 DNA reads TGTGCCAGCAGCCCCTCGACAGGTGGAGTCTATGGCTACACCTTC. Its translation: CASSPSTGGVYGYTF.

This clone was seen only once. The rearrangement uses TRBV6-5 and TRBJ2-1, with 7 bases fitting TRBD2. Trimming at V came to 7 bases and at J to 9 bases, leaving 15 bases not matched to a gene. The length of the CDR3 is 15 residues. Germline-derived CDR1 and CDR2 are MNHEY and SVGAGI. The CDR3: CASTFVASGSSEQFF. The DNA of the CDR3 is TGTGCCAGCACCTTCGTGGCTAGCGGTAGTAGTGAGCAGTTCTTC.

The chain employs TRBV6-1 and TRBJ2-6; 9 bases map to TRBD1. The J segment lost 3 bases and the V segment lost 10 bases, leaving 7 bases of the junction unmatched. Germline-derived CDR1 and CDR2 are MNHNS and SASEGT. The CDR3 contains 15 residues. CDR3 region: CAILQGALGANVLTF. As DNA, the CDR3 is TGTGCCATCCTACAGGGGGCGCTTGGGGCCAACGTCCTGACTTTC.

The chain recombines TRBV5-1 with TRBJ1-4; TRBD1 aligns across 8 bases. J gave up 8 bases and V 4 bases, and 10 bases lay outside the gene matches. This CDR3 contains 15 residues. The germline V gene encodes CDR1 SGHRS and CDR2 YFSETQ. The CDR3 reads CASSNDRGGREKLFF. The DNA of the CDR3 is TGCGCCAGCAGCAACGACAGGGGCGGGAGGGAAAAACTGTTTTTT. Supplemented by reference TRBV5-1 and TRBJ1-4, the full variable domain reads KAGVTQTPRYLIKTRGQQVTLSCSPISGHRSVSWYQQTPGQGLQFLFEYFSETQRNKGNFPGRFSGRQFSNSRSEMNVSTLELGDSALYLCASSNDRGGREKLFFGSGTQLSVL.